Following are 5 T cell receptor beta chains from one sample sequenced in a study of cytomegalovirus exposure and HLA in healthy donors. The PCR used 60 Vbeta and 13 Jbeta primers. Clones were read by immunoSEQ multiplex PCR, and TCRdb kept only the in-frame ones, dropping some. There are some 110,000 clones in the sample; roughly 79% occur only once, and about 5.7% lies in the top ten. Sequenced sample: PBMCs. These receptors all come from a male donor in good health and CMV-seronegative.

The chain links TRBV9 to TRBJ1-2; a weak D match, TRBD1 (5 bases). From germline, CDR1 is SGDLS and CDR2 YYNGEE. V dropped 4 bases and J dropped 0 bases, with 13 bases sitting between them. The CDR3 length is 15 residues. CDR3 residues: CASSKTQVANYGYTF. In DNA form, the CDR3 reads TGTGCCAGCAGCAAAACACAGGTAGCTAACTATGGCTACACCTTC.

The chain's CDR3 is CASSSRTSHEQFF. CDR3 sequence (DNA): TGTGCCAGTAGTTCCCGGACTAGTCATGAGCAGTTCTTC. V gene TRBV19 combines with J gene TRBJ2-1, with 7 bases that match TRBD2. V lost 5 bases, J lost 8 bases, and 6 bases stayed unmatched. From germline, CDR1 is LNHDA and CDR2 SQIVND (reference sequence). There are 13 residues in the CDR3.

CDR3 residues: CASSSRSAGGYTF. The CDR3 coding sequence is TGTGCCAGCAGCTCGAGGTCGGCCGGGGGCTACACCTTC. V is TRBV7-9 and J is TRBJ1-2; no firm D call. V lost 4 bases and J 8 bases, leaving 14 bases between the germline ends. CDR1 and CDR2 (germline): SEHNR, FQNEAQ (reference sequence). This CDR3 is built from 13 residues.

This sequence joins TRBV4-1 and TRBJ2-5; TRBD1 is a possible D gene (5 bases). The length of the CDR3 is 14 residues. V was cut by 1 base and J by 2 bases, with 8 bases left in between. The V gene's germline CDR1 is MGHRA and CDR2 YSYEKL. In DNA, the CDR3 is TGCGCCAGCAGCCAAGTCCCAGGGCAAGAGACCCAGTACTTC. Translation gives CASSQVPGQETQYF.

This clone has just a few counts. The chain uses TRBV7-3 and TRBJ1-6; 8 nucleotides match TRBD1. CDR1 and CDR2 from the germline V gene are SGHTA and FQGTGA. This CDR3 is 16 amino acids long. The V and J ends lost 2 bases and 10 bases, in that order; junction bases with no gene match: 10. CDR3 in amino acids: CASSLARQGMKSPLHF. CDR3 nucleotide sequence: TGTGCCAGCAGCTTAGCCCGACAGGGGATGAAGTCACCCCTCCACTTT.